These 11 T cell receptor beta chains share one sample of origin, sequenced in a study of blood T cells in healthy people across ages. A second PCR of roughly 7 to 11 cycles used a sample-barcoded 5' primer and a J-beta primer mix. TCRdb called the 5' RACE reads again in MiXCR, with one record for every CDR3 protein. This table has 350,000 to 450,000 distinct CDR3 sequences, approximately 47% appearing once. The sequencing sample was made of blood. The receptors stem from a man between 60 and 70 years old in good health.

The genes are TRBV10-3 and TRBJ2-3; 9 nucleotides match TRBD2. Germline V gene sequence: CDR1 ENHRY, CDR2 SYGVKD. Trimming took 5 bases from V and 6 from J; bases not matched to a gene: 12. The length of the CDR3 is 16 residues. The CDR3 DNA reads TGTGCCATCAGTCCTGACCTTAGCGGGGGAAAGGATACGCAGTATTTT. Amino acids: CAISPDLSGGKDTQYF.

A single count supports this clonotype. The chain links TRBV29-1 to TRBJ2-5; D not resolved. The end of the DNA aligns better with TRBJ2-7, so the J call may be wrong. The CDR3 is made up of 12 amino acids. The germline V gene has CDR1 SQVTM and CDR2 ANQGSEA. In DNA, the CDR3 is TGCAGCGTTGAAGTGGGAACCTACGAGCAGTACTTC. It translates to CSVEVGTYEQYF.

The rearrangement uses TRBV11-1 and TRBJ2-7; 10 bases match TRBD1. Germline CDR1 SGHAT, CDR2 FQDESV (reference sequence). Trimming took 5 bases from V and 6 from J; bases not matched to a gene: 4. The CDR3 spans 13 residues. The CDR3 spells CASSRDRGREQYF. CDR3 DNA sequence: TGTGCCAGCAGCCGGGACAGGGGACGCGAGCAGTACTTC.

This clonotype has only one observation. The CDR3 DNA reads as TGTGCCATCAGAGGACTAGCGGGAGCGATCGAGCAGTACTTC. Protein product: CAIRGLAGAIEQYF. The rearrangement uses TRBV10-3 and TRBJ2-4, with 13 nucleotides matching TRBD2. The DNA end favors TRBJ2-7, so the J call may be wrong. This CDR3 is 14 amino acids long. Germline lookup yields CDR1 ENHRY and CDR2 SYGVKD.

This clonotype was counted only a few times. The rearrangement joins TRBV12-3 or TRBV12-4 to TRBJ2-1; tentatively, D is TRBD1 or TRBD2 (7 bases each). This CDR3 has 14 amino acids. Deletions cut 1 base from V and 8 bases from J, with 12 bases between. For the CDR3, the DNA is TGTGCCAGCAGTTTAGGCCAGGGGGGGGATGAGCAGTTCTTC. Encoded protein: CASSLGQGGDEQFF.

V usage is TRBV6-4 and J usage is TRBJ2-1; the D is unclear. Germline lookup yields CDR1 MRHNA and CDR2 SNTAGT. This CDR3 region has 13 residues. V was shortened by 3 bases and J by 4 bases, with 7 bases between the two germline ends. The CDR3 sequence: CASSEKEYNEQFF. In DNA form, the CDR3 reads TGTGCCAGCAGTGAGAAGGAATACAATGAGCAGTTCTTC.

CDR3 in DNA: TGTGCCAGCAGCTTCGCGGGGGGCGGCACTGAAGCTTTCTTT. As protein: CASSFAGGGTEAFF. The chain joins TRBV7-2 to TRBJ1-1; perhaps TRBD1 as D (6 bases). Trimming removed 3 bases from V and 4 bases from J, with 12 bases in between. CDR1 and CDR2 (germline): SGHTA, FQGNSA. This CDR3 region has 14 residues.

The rearrangement links TRBV28 to TRBJ2-3; a possible D gene is TRBD2 (6 bases). Germline V gives CDR1 MDHEN, CDR2 SYDVKM. The CDR3 sequence is 13 residues long. V was pared by 10 bases and J by 0 bases, with 11 bases between. The CDR3 DNA sequence: TGTGCCACGGGAGTAATTAGCACAGATACGCAGTATTTT. This encodes CATGVISTDTQYF.

The V and J genes are TRBV10-3 and TRBJ2-3, with D tentatively TRBD1 or TRBD2 (6 bases each). Trimming shortened V by 6 bases and J by 2 bases, and 12 bases separated the two germline ends. Germline-derived CDR1 and CDR2 are ENHRY and SYGVKD. The CDR3 covers 14 residues. This CDR3 reads CAIRRDTYTDTQYF. Here the CDR3 DNA reads TGTGCCATCAGGCGGGACACATACACAGATACGCAGTATTTT.

At least ten counts were recorded for this clonotype. This sequence joins TRBV3-1 and TRBJ2-7; 7 bases are shared with TRBD2. The CDR3 contains 15 residues. The V and J ends lost 5 bases and 0 bases, in that order; junction bases with no gene match: 7. Germline lookup yields CDR1 LGHDT and CDR2 YNNKEL (reference sequence). The chain's CDR3 is CASSTGLVYSYEQYF. The CDR3 DNA is TGTGCCAGCAGCACCGGACTAGTCTACTCCTACGAGCAGTACTTC.

In this sample, this clonotype turned up a few times. This rearrangement joins TRBV7-9 to TRBJ2-3; the D is unclear. CDR3 length equals 13 residues. V dropped 8 bases and J dropped 7 bases, with 16 bases sitting between them. CDR1 SEHNR and CDR2 FQNEAQ come from the germline V gene (reference sequence). CDR3 amino acids: CASRAGDRNTQYF. CDR3 nucleotide sequence: TGTGCCAGCCGCGCCGGAGACCGAAATACGCAGTATTTT.